These 15 T cell receptor beta chains were sequenced from one sample in a study of T cell responses to AZD1222 COVID-19 vaccine. The table came from immunoSEQ multiplex PCR; TCRdb's copy has only in-frame clones and leaves some out. Here the sample spans around 120,000 clones, about 90% being singletons. Material: peripheral blood, obtained 28 days after the second AZD1222 dose. Receptors were obtained from an adult who received the AZD1222 COVID-19 vaccine.

The chain combines TRBV7-2 with TRBJ1-4; D is ambiguous. The CDR3 is 15 residues long. Between the trimmed V and J ends, which lost 1 base and 2 bases, there was a span of 8 bases. CDR1 is SGHTA, CDR2 FQGNSA, per germline. The CDR3 DNA sequence: TGTGCCAGCAGCTTAGAGAGGAGGACTAATGAAAAACTGTTTTTT. This encodes CASSLERRTNEKLFF.

This chain links TRBV7-2 with TRBJ2-2; 11 bases align to TRBD2. Germline CDR1 SGHTA, CDR2 FQGNSA. CDR3 length: 14 amino acids. Germline trimming cut 11 bases from V and 3 bases from J; bases unmatched to any gene: 5. The DNA for the CDR3 is TGTGCCGGGCGGGGACTAGCGGACACCGGGGAGCTGTTTTTT. This codes for CAGRGLADTGELFF. Full variable domain (missing parts from reference TRBV7-2 and TRBJ2-2): GAGVSQSPSNKVTEKGKDVELRCDPISGHTALYWYRQSLGQGLEFLIYFQGNSAPDKSGLPSDRFSAERTGGSVSTLTIQRTQQEDSAVYLCAGRGLADTGELFFGEGSRLTVL.

V is TRBV11-3 and J is TRBJ2-5, with TRBD2 matching over 12 bases. The CDR3 loop spans 15 amino acids. Germline-derived CDR1 and CDR2 are SGHNT and YENEEA. Trimming at V came to 5 bases and at J to 5 bases, leaving 6 bases not matched to a gene. The CDR3 DNA sequence: TGTGCCAGCAGCCACAGGACTAGCGGGGCGGAGACCCAGTACTTC. Translation: CASSHRTSGAETQYF. The variable domain in full, completed from reference TRBV11-3 and TRBJ2-5, reads EAGVVQSPRYKIIEKKQPVAFWCNPISGHNTLYWYLQNLGQGPELLIRYENEEAVDDSQLPKDRFSAERLKGVDSTLKIQPAELGDSAVYLCASSHRTSGAETQYFGPGTRLLVL.

The gene calls are TRBV5-1 and TRBJ1-2, with TRBD1 matching 7 bases. Germline V gives CDR1 SGHRS, CDR2 YFSETQ. V lost 8 bases to trimming and J lost 0 bases; unmatched junction nucleotides: 4. This CDR3 spans 13 amino acids. For the CDR3, the DNA is TGCGCCAGTCGGGACAGTTCTAACTATGGCTACACCTTC. This gives the protein CASRDSSNYGYTF. Supplemented by reference TRBV5-1 and TRBJ1-2, the full variable domain reads KAGVTQTPRYLIKTRGQQVTLSCSPISGHRSVSWYQQTPGQGLQFLFEYFSETQRNKGNFPGRFSGRQFSNSRSEMNVSTLELGDSALYLCASRDSSNYGYTFGSGTRLTVV.

The J gene is TRBJ2-1, the V gene TRBV5-4; D is perhaps TRBD2 (6 bases). The CDR3 contains 15 residues. Deletions cut 0 bases from V and 6 bases from J, with 13 bases between. Germline assignment: CDR1 SGHNT and CDR2 YYREEE (reference sequence). The CDR3 DNA sequence: TGTGCCAGCAGCTTGGGTCACGGGGGTTCCAATGAGCAGTTCTTC. This encodes CASSLGHGGSNEQFF.

The chain joins TRBV5-4 to TRBJ1-2; D remains unclear. The germline V and J ends were trimmed by 3 bases and 2 bases, with 8 bases remaining between them. The germline V gene has CDR1 SGHNT and CDR2 YYREEE (reference sequence). The CDR3 loop spans 13 amino acids. DNA of the CDR3: TGTGCCAGCAGCTACGGAGGGAACTATGGCTACACCTTC. Translating gives CASSYGGNYGYTF.

This chain connects TRBV19 to TRBJ2-3, with 11 bases that match TRBD2. Germline assignment: CDR1 LNHDA and CDR2 SQIVND (reference sequence). The J segment lost 6 bases and the V segment lost 11 bases, leaving 13 bases of the junction unmatched. The CDR3 contains 15 residues. The CDR3 nucleotides read TGTGCCGCTAAGCGTAGCGGGGGGGCCCCCGATACGCAGTATTTT. This codes for CAAKRSGGAPDTQYF.

This chain's CDR3 is CASSLSPSYEQYF. The CDR3 DNA reads as TGTGCCAGCAGCCTTTCTCCTTCCTACGAGCAGTACTTC. The gene calls are TRBV28 and TRBJ2-7; D is uncertain. Germline-derived CDR1 and CDR2 are MDHEN and SYDVKM. Trimming pared 6 bases from V and 1 base from J, leaving 10 bases between. The CDR3 runs 13 residues.

V usage is TRBV6-5 and J usage is TRBJ2-5; 9 bases agree with TRBD1. V lost 6 bases, J lost 1 base, and 3 bases stayed unmatched. In germline, CDR1 is MNHEY, CDR2 SVGAGI. The CDR3 loop spans 14 amino acids. CDR3 in amino acids: CASRGQGLQETQYF. The CDR3 DNA sequence: TGTGCCAGCAGGGGACAGGGCCTCCAAGAGACCCAGTACTTC.

The chain couples TRBV19 to TRBJ1-4, with D perhaps TRBD1 (5 bases). The CDR3 spans 14 residues. Germline CDR1 reads LNHDA; CDR2 reads SQIVND (reference sequence). The V end was cut by 5 bases, the J end by 8 bases, with 15 bases between. The CDR3 is CASSAADIGEKLFF. The CDR3 DNA reads as TGTGCCAGTAGTGCCGCGGACATTGGGGAAAAACTGTTTTTT.

The chain has TRBV3-1 (or the pseudogene TRBV3-2) and TRBJ1-1; D remains ambiguous. Per the germline V gene, CDR1 is LGHDT and CDR2 is YNNKEL (reference sequence). Trimming stripped 5 bases from V and 4 bases from J, with 8 bases between. This CDR3 has 12 residues. Written as DNA, the CDR3 is TGTGCCAGCAGCTTCTGGAGCACTGAAGCTTTCTTT. Its protein is CASSFWSTEAFF.

J is TRBJ2-7 and V is TRBV5-6; 10 bases are shared with TRBD2. The germline V gene has CDR1 SGHDT and CDR2 YYEEEE. The V segment lost 2 bases and the J segment 2 bases; nucleotides outside the gene matches: 7. The CDR3 has 16 amino acids. CDR3 amino acids: CASSFWQRGGTYEQYF. CDR3 nucleotide sequence: TGTGCCAGCAGCTTTTGGCAGCGGGGGGGGACCTACGAGCAGTACTTC.

The chain is built from TRBV30 and TRBJ2-3; perhaps D is TRBD1 or TRBD2 (6 bases each). The V and J ends lost 0 bases and 7 bases respectively, with 8 bases between them. There are 12 residues in the CDR3. Germline-derived CDR1 and CDR2 are GTSNPN and SVGIG (reference sequence). The CDR3 sequence is CAWSVGGNTQYF. The CDR3 nucleotides read TGTGCCTGGAGTGTAGGGGGGAATACGCAGTATTTT.

The V call is TRBV6-5, the J call TRBJ2-7, with 7 bases identical to TRBD1. Germline CDR1 reads MNHEY; CDR2 reads SVGAGI. This CDR3 region has 14 residues. The trim removed 7 bases at V and 3 bases at J, leaving 9 bases unmatched. CDR3: CASKIGTAGYEQYF. CDR3 sequence (DNA): TGTGCCAGCAAGATCGGGACAGCTGGCTACGAGCAGTACTTC.

V usage is TRBV9 and J usage is TRBJ2-1; 9 bases align to TRBD1. Trimming took 1 base from V and 6 from J; bases not matched to a gene: 14. Germline V CDR1 and CDR2: SGDLS, YYNGEE. The CDR3 is 18 residues long. In DNA, the CDR3 is TGTGCCAGCAGCGTACGTCCCGGGACAGGGATCACGGGCAATGAGCAGTTCTTC. The encoded protein is CASSVRPGTGITGNEQFF.